Listed below are T cell receptor beta chains from one sample, sequenced in a study of shared clonotypes between healthy human individuals. Sequenced by immunoSEQ multiplex PCR; TCRdb stores in-frame clones only, minus some. The table records around 1,900,000 clones, roughly 95% of them present only once. The material sequenced was naive CD8+ T cells from PBMCs. The receptors originated from a man aged 18 to 35 in good health. Some clones in this sample may be carry-over from other donors' samples. The CDR3 runs from the conserved cysteine through the conserved F or W. Each record gives: D gene, V gene, J gene, clone size, CDR3 DNA, CDR3 protein. D genes are given only for firm matches. Part of the rows lack a size; the others show once, few, many or a class for expanded clones.

d_gene: -; v_gene: TRBV28; j_gene: TRBJ1-1; abundance: -; CDR3nt: TGTGCCAGCAGTCCCTTATCCCTACAGGGTCTGAACACTGAAGCTTTCTTT; CDR3aa: CASSPLSLQGLNTEAFF
d_gene: -; v_gene: TRBV5-8; j_gene: TRBJ2-7; abundance: -; CDR3nt: TGTGCCAGCAGGGCGGGCTATCGGTACGAGCAGTACTTC; CDR3aa: CASRAGYRYEQYF
d_gene: -; v_gene: TRBV6-5; j_gene: TRBJ2-7; abundance: -; CDR3nt: TGTGCCAGCAGTTATTCGCTCGTCGAGCAGTACTTC; CDR3aa: CASSYSLVEQYF
d_gene: TRBD1; v_gene: TRBV28; j_gene: TRBJ2-7; abundance: -; CDR3nt: TGTGCCAGCAGTTTCTACGCTACAGGGGGCTACGAGCAGTACTTC; CDR3aa: CASSFYATGGYEQYF
d_gene: TRBD1; v_gene: TRBV7-2; j_gene: TRBJ2-5; abundance: -; CDR3nt: TGTGCCAGCACAACCTATCGACAGGGCCAAGAGACCCAGTACTTC; CDR3aa: CASTTYRQGQETQYF
d_gene: TRBD1; v_gene: TRBV7-9; j_gene: TRBJ2-1; abundance: -; CDR3nt: TGTGCCAGCAGCTTCCGGGACAGCCCCCATGAGCAGTTCTTC; CDR3aa: CASSFRDSPHEQFF
d_gene: TRBD1; v_gene: TRBV6-5; j_gene: TRBJ2-7; abundance: -; CDR3nt: TGTGCCAGCAGCCAAAGACAGGGGGTTACCTACGAGCAGTACTTC; CDR3aa: CASSQRQGVTYEQYF
d_gene: TRBD1; v_gene: TRBV4-1; j_gene: TRBJ1-1; abundance: -; CDR3nt: TGCGCCAGCAGCCAAGGCCCGGACAGGGCGAACACTGAAGCTTTCTTT; CDR3aa: CASSQGPDRANTEAFF
d_gene: TRBD1; v_gene: TRBV27; j_gene: TRBJ1-2; abundance: once; CDR3nt: TGTGCCAGCAGTTTATCTGGGACAGGTCGGTATGGCTACACCTTC; CDR3aa: CASSLSGTGRYGYTF
d_gene: TRBD1; v_gene: TRBV19; j_gene: TRBJ1-5; abundance: -; CDR3nt: TGTGCCAGTAGTATAAAGGCAGGGGGTCAGCCCCAGCATTTT; CDR3aa: CASSIKAGGQPQHF
d_gene: -; v_gene: TRBV7-9; j_gene: TRBJ2-2; abundance: -; CDR3nt: TGTGCCAGCAGCTTAGTTAGTACCGGGGAGCTGTTTTTT; CDR3aa: CASSLVSTGELFF
d_gene: -; v_gene: TRBV7-8; j_gene: TRBJ2-1; abundance: -; CDR3nt: TGTGCCAGCAGCTTAGGTCTTGTAAATGAGCAGTTCTTC; CDR3aa: CASSLGLVNEQFF
d_gene: -; v_gene: TRBV29-1; j_gene: TRBJ2-4; abundance: -; CDR3nt: TGCAGCGTTGATCCGACAGGGTTCGGGGGAAACATTCAGTACTTC; CDR3aa: CSVDPTGFGGNIQYF
d_gene: -; v_gene: TRBV4-3; j_gene: TRBJ2-2; abundance: -; CDR3nt: TGCGCCAGCAGCCAAGTTTTTGACACCGGGGAGCTGTTTTTT; CDR3aa: CASSQVFDTGELFF
d_gene: -; v_gene: TRBV11-2; j_gene: TRBJ1-1; abundance: -; CDR3nt: TGTGCCAGCAGCCCTTTGAACACTGAAGCTTTCTTT; CDR3aa: CASSPLNTEAFF
d_gene: -; v_gene: TRBV9; j_gene: TRBJ2-1; abundance: few; CDR3nt: TGTGCCAGCAGCGTAGTTGGTAGCGGAACCTACAATGAGCAGTTCTTC; CDR3aa: CASSVVGSGTYNEQFF
d_gene: -; v_gene: TRBV5-1; j_gene: TRBJ2-1; abundance: once; CDR3nt: TGCGCCAGCAGCCCTACAGGGCTAGCGGTACATACAGATTACAATGAGCAGTTCTTC; CDR3aa: CASSPTGLAVHTDYNEQFF
d_gene: TRBD1; v_gene: TRBV14; j_gene: TRBJ2-1; abundance: -; CDR3nt: TGTGCCAGCAGCCAAGATCTCGGGGGACAGGGGCATAGGAATGAGCAGTTCTTC; CDR3aa: CASSQDLGGQGHRNEQFF
d_gene: TRBD2; v_gene: TRBV9; j_gene: TRBJ2-2; abundance: -; CDR3nt: TGTGCCAGCAGGGGCCAGGGCGGGAGTCACACCGGGGAGCTGTTTTTT; CDR3aa: CASRGQGGSHTGELFF
d_gene: -; v_gene: TRBV28; j_gene: TRBJ2-3; abundance: -; CDR3nt: TGTGCCAGCAGTTTAATGAGGGAGTTTTTAACAGATACGCAGTATTTT; CDR3aa: CASSLMREFLTDTQYF
d_gene: TRBD1; v_gene: TRBV4-2; j_gene: TRBJ2-2; abundance: -; CDR3nt: TGTGCCAGCAGCCATGCGGGACAGGGGAACACCGGGGAGCTGTTTTTT; CDR3aa: CASSHAGQGNTGELFF
d_gene: TRBD2; v_gene: TRBV7-3; j_gene: TRBJ2-1; abundance: once; CDR3nt: TGTGCCAGCAGCTTATCCCCGAGCGGGACCCCCTACAATGAGCAGTTCTTC; CDR3aa: CASSLSPSGTPYNEQFF
d_gene: -; v_gene: TRBV7-2; j_gene: TRBJ2-3; abundance: -; CDR3nt: TGTGCCAGCAGCCGAACCCTTTGGGAAAGGGGATTT; CDR3aa: CASSRTLWERGF
d_gene: TRBD1; v_gene: TRBV6-5; j_gene: TRBJ1-2; abundance: -; CDR3nt: TGTGCCAGCAGTAACGGACAGGGAGCGGACTATGGCTACACCTTC; CDR3aa: CASSNGQGADYGYTF
d_gene: -; v_gene: TRBV2; j_gene: TRBJ1-5; abundance: few; CDR3nt: TGTGCCAGCAGAGCAGCGATCAATCAGCCCCAGCATTTT; CDR3aa: CASRAAINQPQHF
d_gene: -; v_gene: TRBV7-6; j_gene: TRBJ1-5; abundance: -; CDR3nt: TGTGCCAGCAGCTTAGGGCCGATAAATCAGCCCCAGCATTTT; CDR3aa: CASSLGPINQPQHF
d_gene: -; v_gene: TRBV19; j_gene: TRBJ2-1; abundance: -; CDR3nt: TGTGCCAGTAGTATAGTACCGGGACTCCTCTACAATGAGCAGTTCTTC; CDR3aa: CASSIVPGLLYNEQFF
d_gene: TRBD1; v_gene: TRBV6-5; j_gene: TRBJ1-1; abundance: -; CDR3nt: TGTGCCAGCAGACACCGACAGGGCGGGACTGAAGCTTTCTTT; CDR3aa: CASRHRQGGTEAFF
d_gene: -; v_gene: TRBV5-5; j_gene: TRBJ2-7; abundance: -; CDR3nt: TGTGCCAGCAGCTTGCGTGTCAGCTACGAGCAGTACTTC; CDR3aa: CASSLRVSYEQYF
d_gene: TRBD2; v_gene: TRBV5-6; j_gene: TRBJ2-3; abundance: -; CDR3nt: TGTGCCAGCAGCCCCAAGCGGGACGGATTAACAGATACGCAGTATTTT; CDR3aa: CASSPKRDGLTDTQYF
d_gene: TRBD2; v_gene: TRBV19; j_gene: TRBJ2-2; abundance: -; CDR3nt: TGTGCCAGCGGACTAGCGGGAGTATCCGGGGAGCTGTTTTTT; CDR3aa: CASGLAGVSGELFF